This T cell receptor (beta chain) derives from a study of T cell repertoires in cytomegalovirus infection. TCRdb re-called the reads with MiXCR, one entry per CDR3 protein. The table lists approximately 550,000 distinct CDR3 sequences, approximately 15% of them singletons, with more than 20% in the top ten. This clonotype was counted ten times or more. This clonotype originated in a human donor in good health (CMV status not recorded). Some clones in this sample may be carry-over from other donors' samples. The material sequenced was CD8+ T cells from PBMCs.

CDR3 residues: CASSLATGYVNTEAFF. CDR3 in DNA: TGTGCCAGCAGCTTAGCTACGGGGTACGTGAACACTGAAGCTTTCTTT. This sequence joins TRBV7-8 and TRBJ1-1; D is unresolved. Germline-derived CDR1 and CDR2 are SGHVS and FQNEAQ. The ends were cut back, 0 bases at V and 0 bases at J, with 11 bases in the middle. This CDR3 spans 16 amino acids.